This T cell receptor (beta chain) was documented in a study of T cell repertoires in cytomegalovirus infection. Comments on this clonotype: Its target is unknown.

The V gene's germline CDR1 is DFQATT and CDR2 SNEGSKA (reference sequence). Trimming took off 5 bases at V and 3 bases at J, with 17 bases between the two ends. The CDR3 covers 15 residues. Findings and limits, study-wide: Dominating the ex vivo response were TCR beta clonotypes that were CMV-specific and HLA-C-restricted.

Each CDR3 protein gets one entry after TCRdb re-called the reads with MiXCR. The repertoire consists of 60,000 to 75,000 distinct CDR3 sequences, with about 26% occurring once and the leading ten covering 59%. This TCR derives from a human donor in good health (CMV status not recorded). Some clones in this sample may be carry-over from other donors' samples. The sequences come from CD8+ T cells from cultured PBMCs, collected from culture after CMV antigen stimulation. The J gene is TRBJ2-1, the V gene TRBV20-1, with a possible D match to TRBD2 (6 bases). The CDR3 protein is CSAQTGLRNYNEQFF. The DNA of the CDR3 is TGCAGTGCTCAAACGGGACTCCGAAACTACAATGAGCAGTTCTTC.